The T cell receptor (beta chain) described here comes from a study of graft-versus-host responses after intestinal transplantation. Points on this clone: Its target is not known.

General observations from the study: Recipient marrow contained GvH clones, some of which appeared first in ileum or blood. Some patients had graft-donor T cell macrochimerism, and their allografts showed high graft-versus-host to host-versus-graft clonal ratios.

Method: immunoSEQ multiplex PCR; TCRdb's copy keeps in-frame clones and lacks some. The sample carries about 25,000 clones, over 90% recorded once. Trimming pared 4 bases from V and 3 bases from J, leaving 15 bases between. Germline-derived CDR1 and CDR2 are SGHNT and YYREEE (reference sequence). The CDR3 spans 15 residues. V is TRBV5-4 and J is TRBJ2-3; D unresolved. The material was PBMCs, obtained 18 days after transplant. The clonotype was recovered from a human patient who received an intestinal transplant, so some T cells may come from the graft donor. Here the CDR3 reads CASSAAGIGTDTQYF. The CDR3 DNA reads TGTGCCAGCAGCGCTGCAGGAATAGGGACAGATACGCAGTATTTT.